Listed below are T cell receptor beta chains from one sample, sequenced in a study of blood T cell repertoires in COVID-19. Sequencing was performed with immunoSEQ multiplex PCR; in TCRdb, only in-frame clones are kept and a portion is missing. The sample gives approximately 500,000 clones, around 85% of which show up once; approximately 3.4% is in the top ten. The sequenced material came from peripheral blood. The receptors come from a human donor in a cohort sampled during active COVID-19. Both conserved end residues are part of each CDR3. The D gene is left open where the match is weak. Size values are once, few and many counts, or a class for expanded clones, and some rows have none.

TRBJ1-1,TRBV28,-,TRBD1,TGTGCCAGCAGTTGGACAGGGGATATCACTGAAGCTTTCTTT,CASSWTGDITEAFF
TRBJ1-1,TRBV5-8,-,TRBD1,TGTGCCAGCAGCTACGGGGACAGGGGCAACACTGAAGCTTTCTTT,CASSYGDRGNTEAFF
TRBJ1-2,TRBV5-4,-,TRBD1,TGTGCCAGCAGCAAGGACAGGGACTATGGCTACACCTTC,CASSKDRDYGYTF
TRBJ1-2,TRBV6-5,-,-,TGTGCCAGCAGTATGATAGACGAGGCTAACTATGGCTACACCTTC,CASSMIDEANYGYTF
TRBJ2-1,TRBV9,-,TRBD1,TGTGCCAGCTCACAAGAGGGGGACAGTGATTATGAGCAGTTCTTC,CASSQEGDSDYEQFF
TRBJ1-2,TRBV6-6,-,-,TGTGCCAGCAGCCCCGACGGAGGGCGCATCATAAATGGCTACACCTTC,CASSPDGGRIINGYTF
TRBJ2-1,TRBV3-1/TRBV3-2,-,TRBD1,TGTGCCAGCAGCCCCGCCAGGGGGACAGGGGATGAGCAGTTCTTC,CASSPARGTGDEQFF
TRBJ1-1,TRBV6-5,-,TRBD1,TGTGCCAGCAGTCGAGGACAGGCGAACACTGAAGCTTTCTTT,CASSRGQANTEAFF
TRBJ1-4,TRBV9,-,TRBD1,TGTGCCAGCAGCGTAGTAGGGACAGGGGGTGAAAAACTGTTTTTT,CASSVVGTGGEKLFF
TRBJ1-2,TRBV10-2,-,-,TGCGCCAGCAGTGAGTCTGGGGGGGCTCGAGGCTACACCTTC,CASSESGGARGYTF
TRBJ2-7,TRBV28,-,-,TGTGCCAGCAGCTTAGGACCGACAGGAGCCTACGAGCAGTACTTC,CASSLGPTGAYEQYF
TRBJ1-2,TRBV27,few,TRBD1,TGTGCCAGCAGTTTCCGGGACAGGGAAGATGGCTACACCTTC,CASSFRDREDGYTF
TRBJ2-5,TRBV7-2,-,TRBD2,TGTGCCAGCAGTCCAGCCACGACTAGCTCTGGGACCCAGTACTTC,CASSPATTSSGTQYF
TRBJ2-7,TRBV6-1,once,-,TGTGCCAGCAGTGAAGGGGCGAAGGAGCAGTACTTC,CASSEGAKEQYF
TRBJ2-1,TRBV4-1,-,-,TGCGCCAGCAGCCAAGTATTGGCCTATGAGCAGTTCTTC,CASSQVLAYEQFF
TRBJ1-5,TRBV2,-,-,TGTGCCAGCAGCCCGACTGAAGATCAGCCCCAGCATTTT,CASSPTEDQPQHF
TRBJ2-2,TRBV29-1,-,TRBD2,TGCAGCGTACGGACTAGCGGGAACACCGGGGAGCTGTTTTTT,CSVRTSGNTGELFF
TRBJ1-6,TRBV18,-,-,TGTGCCAGCTCACCGGAGGGGGGGCGAGGTTCACCCCTCCACTTT,CASSPEGGRGSPLHF
TRBJ2-1,TRBV7-9,-,TRBD2,TGTGCCAGCAGCTCGGGACTAGCGGGAGGGCGGACCTACAATGAGCAGTTCTTC,CASSSGLAGGRTYNEQFF
TRBJ1-4,TRBV2,-,TRBD1,TGTGCCAGCAGGGCTACAGGGGTACCCAATGAAAAACTGTTTTTT,CASRATGVPNEKLFF
TRBJ1-1,TRBV14,-,TRBD1,TGTGCCAGCAGCCAAGTACAGGGGACGGGCGCTGAAGCTTTCTTT,CASSQVQGTGAEAFF
TRBJ2-7,TRBV2,-,-,TGTGCCACCCAGACAAAGGTGGTCTCCTACGAGCAGTACTTC,CATQTKVVSYEQYF
TRBJ2-1,TRBV11-2,-,-,TGTGCCAGCAGCTTATCTAGCGTTGACAATGAGCAGTTCTTC,CASSLSSVDNEQFF
TRBJ1-1,TRBV7-6,-,-,TGTGCCAGCAGCTTACAACCCATCTCGGCGGGCACTGAAGCTTTCTTT,CASSLQPISAGTEAFF
TRBJ1-6,TRBV28,-,-,TGTGCCAGCAGTATTGCGGACAGAAATAATTCACCCCTCCACTTT,CASSIADRNNSPLHF
TRBJ1-1,TRBV23-1,-,-,TGCGCCAGCCTCACGCGGGGGCAGACTGAAGCTTTCTTT,CASLTRGQTEAFF
TRBJ2-3,TRBV10-3,-,TRBD2,TGTGCCATCAGTGAGTCCCCGACTAGCGGGACGACAGATACGCAGTATTTT,CAISESPTSGTTDTQYF
TRBJ2-7,TRBV29-1,-,TRBD2,TGCAGCTATGCAACCGGGACTAGCGGGAGTCTATACGAGCAGTACTTC,CSYATGTSGSLYEQYF
TRBJ1-2,TRBV2,-,-,TGTGCCAGCATCAACCAGGGAGGTAACTATGGCTACACCTTC,CASINQGGNYGYTF
TRBJ1-4,TRBV19,-,-,TGTGCCAGTAGTATTCCCCTGGAAAAACTGTTTTTT,CASSIPLEKLFF
TRBJ2-1,TRBV19,-,TRBD2,TGTGCCAGTAGTGGTATAGCGGGAGGCTACAATGAGCAGTTCTTC,CASSGIAGGYNEQFF
TRBJ2-7,TRBV25-1,-,-,TGTGCCAGCAGCGGAGGAGGGGGCTGGTACGAGCAGTACTTC,CASSGGGGWYEQYF
TRBJ2-3,TRBV6-4,-,TRBD2,TGTGCCAGCAGTGAAGCGGGAGCTTGGGCAGATACGCAGTATTTT,CASSEAGAWADTQYF
TRBJ1-3,TRBV11-2,-,-,TGTGCCAGCAGGAGTGCAGGGTTCACTGGAAACACCATATATTTT,CASRSAGFTGNTIYF
TRBJ2-5,TRBV2,-,TRBD2,TGTGCCAGCAGACGACTAGCGGCACAAGAGACCCAGTACTTC,CASRRLAAQETQYF
TRBJ2-3,TRBV7-6,-,-,TGTGCCAGCAGCGATTTGAGAGATACGCAGTATTTT,CASSDLRDTQYF
TRBJ1-4,TRBV11-1,-,TRBD1,TGTGCCAGCAGCCAGGGACAGCTTAATGAAAAACTGTTTTTT,CASSQGQLNEKLFF
TRBJ2-3,TRBV15,-,-,TGTGCCACCAGCAGAGGTGGGGGGTTCACCCCCGATACGCAGTATTTT,CATSRGGGFTPDTQYF
TRBJ2-5,TRBV10-2,-,TRBD1,TGCGCCAGCAGGACAGGGGGCCGAGAGACCCAGTACTTC,CASRTGGRETQYF
TRBJ1-2,TRBV9,-,-,TGTGCCAGCAGCGTAGACGGGGTCGGCTACACCTTC,CASSVDGVGYTF
TRBJ1-2,TRBV5-6,-,-,TGTGCCAGCAGCTTGGGACAAATGGGCTACACCTTC,CASSLGQMGYTF
TRBJ1-1,TRBV2,-,TRBD1,TGTGCCAGCAGTCTGACAGGGGACACTGAAGCTTTCTTT,CASSLTGDTEAFF
TRBJ2-3,TRBV29-1,-,-,TGCAGCGCTTATCGTGGCACAGATACGCAGTATTTT,CSAYRGTDTQYF
TRBJ2-7,TRBV18,-,-,TGTGCCAGCTCATCGACAGTTTCCTACGAGCAGTACTTC,CASSSTVSYEQYF
TRBJ1-5,TRBV5-1,-,TRBD1,TGCGCCAGCAGCTCACAGGGGGGCAATCAGCCCCAGCATTTT,CASSSQGGNQPQHF
TRBJ2-2,TRBV4-3,-,-,TGCGCCAGCAGCCAGGGTCAGGGATGGTACACCGGGGAGCTGTTTTTT,CASSQGQGWYTGELFF
TRBJ2-2,TRBV6-1,-,TRBD2,TGTGCCAGCAGCGAACTAGCGGGCCCGAACACCGGGGAGCTGTTTTTT,CASSELAGPNTGELFF
TRBJ2-3,TRBV11-2,-,-,TGTGCCAGCAGCCAGATGACTAGTGTGGTTGCAGATACGCAGTATTTT,CASSQMTSVVADTQYF
TRBJ1-4,TRBV30,-,TRBD1,TGTGCCTGGAGTGTTTCAGGGGGCGAAGAAAAACTGTTTTTT,CAWSVSGGEEKLFF
TRBJ1-1,TRBV11-2,-,-,TGTGCCAGCAGCTCCTACATGGGGGCACCAACTGAAGCTTTCTTT,CASSSYMGAPTEAFF
TRBJ1-5,TRBV19,-,-,TGTGCCAGTAGTTCTGGACAGAACAATCAGCCCCAGCATTTT,CASSSGQNNQPQHF
TRBJ2-7,TRBV6-5,-,TRBD2,TGTGCCAGCAGTTTAAGCGGGAGGAGTGACGAGCAGTACTTC,CASSLSGRSDEQYF
TRBJ1-2,TRBV7-9,-,TRBD1,TGTGCCAGCAGCGCAAGTCGGACAGGGGAGTGGGGCTACACCTTC,CASSASRTGEWGYTF
TRBJ2-3,TRBV7-3,once,TRBD2,TGTGCCACTAGACTAGCGGGCACTAGCACAGATACGCAGTATTTT,CATRLAGTSTDTQYF
TRBJ1-3,TRBV11-1,-,-,TGTGCCAGCAGCTATGACCCGGCGGCTGGAAACACCATATATTTT,CASSYDPAAGNTIYF
TRBJ1-2,TRBV5-1,-,TRBD1,TGCGCCAGCAGCTTGGCCGGGACAGGGGACAGCTATGGCTACACCTTC,CASSLAGTGDSYGYTF
TRBJ1-5,TRBV6-1,-,TRBD1,TGTGCCAGCAGTGAATTAAGACAGGGGACGCAGATTAGCAATCAGCCCCAGCATTTT,CASSELRQGTQISNQPQHF